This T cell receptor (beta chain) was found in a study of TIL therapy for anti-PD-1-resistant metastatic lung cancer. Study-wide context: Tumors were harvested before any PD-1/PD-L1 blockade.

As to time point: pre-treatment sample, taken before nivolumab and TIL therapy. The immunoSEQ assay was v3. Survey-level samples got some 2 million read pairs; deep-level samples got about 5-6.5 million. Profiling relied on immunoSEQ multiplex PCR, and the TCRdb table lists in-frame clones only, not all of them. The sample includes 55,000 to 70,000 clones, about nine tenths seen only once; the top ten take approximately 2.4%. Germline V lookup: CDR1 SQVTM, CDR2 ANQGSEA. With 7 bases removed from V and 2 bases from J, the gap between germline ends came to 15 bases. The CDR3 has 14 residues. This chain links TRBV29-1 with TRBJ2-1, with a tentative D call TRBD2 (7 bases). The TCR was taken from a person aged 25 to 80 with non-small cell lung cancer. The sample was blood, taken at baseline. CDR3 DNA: TGCAGCGCAAAGGGGGGGGCCCCCTACAATGAGCAGTTCTTC. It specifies CSAKGGAPYNEQFF.